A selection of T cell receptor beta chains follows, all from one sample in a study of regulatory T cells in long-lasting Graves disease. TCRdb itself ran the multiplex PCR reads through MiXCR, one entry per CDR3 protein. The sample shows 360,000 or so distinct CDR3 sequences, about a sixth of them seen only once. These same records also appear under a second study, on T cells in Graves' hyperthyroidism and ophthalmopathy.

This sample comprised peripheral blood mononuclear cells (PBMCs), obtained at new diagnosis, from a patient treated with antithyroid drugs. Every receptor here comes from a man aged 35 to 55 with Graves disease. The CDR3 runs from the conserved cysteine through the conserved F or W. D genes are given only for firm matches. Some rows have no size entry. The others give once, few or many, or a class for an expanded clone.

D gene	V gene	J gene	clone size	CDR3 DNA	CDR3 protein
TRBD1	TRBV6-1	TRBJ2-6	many	TGTGCCAGCAGTGTATGGGACACCGGGACAGCTGGAGTCTGGGCCAACGTCCTGACTTTC	CASSVWDTGTAGVWANVLTF
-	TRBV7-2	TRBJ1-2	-	TGTGCCAGCAGCTTCCGGCAACCTCGCCAGGGCTACACCTTC	CASSFRQPRQGYTF
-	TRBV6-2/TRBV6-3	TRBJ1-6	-	TGTGCCAGCAGTTTGACGGTCCGTACAAATTCACCCCTCCACTTT	CASSLTVRTNSPLHF
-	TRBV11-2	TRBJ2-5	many	TGTGCCAGCAGCCTCCCCCCGGATGAGACCCAGTACTTC	CASSLPPDETQYF
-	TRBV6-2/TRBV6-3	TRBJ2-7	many	TGTGCCAGCAGTTACTCGATGGCGTACGAGCAGTACTTC	CASSYSMAYEQYF
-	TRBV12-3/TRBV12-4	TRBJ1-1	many	TGTGCCAGCAGTCCCGATGCGAGAAGAGAAGCTTTCTTT	CASSPDARREAFF
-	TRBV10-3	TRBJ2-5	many	TGTGCCATCAGTGATGGCAGGGCTGAGACCCAGTACTTC	CAISDGRAETQYF
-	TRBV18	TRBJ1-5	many	TGTGCCAGCTCACCCGACACGAGTAAGAATCAGCCCCAGCATTTT	CASSPDTSKNQPQHF
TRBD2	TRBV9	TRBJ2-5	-	TGTGCCAGCAGCGGCGGGCGGGAGGAGACCCAGTACTTC	CASSGGREETQYF
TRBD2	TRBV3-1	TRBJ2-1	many	TGTGCCAGCAGTTCCTTCACTAGCGGGGGGCTTGAGCAGTTCTTC	CASSSFTSGGLEQFF
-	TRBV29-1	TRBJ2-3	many	TGCAGCGTTCCCTTATGGGGCCCAGATACGCAGTATTTT	CSVPLWGPDTQYF
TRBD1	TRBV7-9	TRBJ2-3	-	TGTGCCAGCAGCTTAGAGGACCGGGACAGAAGCACAGATACGCAGTATTTT	CASSLEDRDRSTDTQYF
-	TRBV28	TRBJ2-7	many	TGTGCCAGCAGTTTAAACATTCTCTACGAGCAGTACTTC	CASSLNILYEQYF
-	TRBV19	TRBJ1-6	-	TGTGCCGGCGGGGGCAGCCTTAATTCACCCCTCCACTTT	CAGGGSLNSPLHF
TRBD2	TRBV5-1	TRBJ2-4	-	TGCGCCAGCAGCCGGGAGGGGACCGGGAACATTCAGTACTTC	CASSREGTGNIQYF
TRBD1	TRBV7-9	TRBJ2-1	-	TGTGCCAGCAGTCCATTCGGGACAGGTAGAGACTCCTACAATGAGCAGTTCTTC	CASSPFGTGRDSYNEQFF
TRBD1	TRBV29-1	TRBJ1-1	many	TGCAGCGTTGATCTCACAGGGGCTCAAGCTTTCTTT	CSVDLTGAQAFF
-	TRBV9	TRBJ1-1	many	TGTGCCAGCAGCGTAGGCGCTGCGAGGAACACTGAAGCTTTCTTT	CASSVGAARNTEAFF
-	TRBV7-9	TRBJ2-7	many	TGTGCCAGCAGCCTCAACCTGGGCGAGCAGTACTTC	CASSLNLGEQYF
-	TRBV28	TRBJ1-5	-	TGTGCCAGCAGTCAACGGGCCTACGGTCAGCCCCAGCATTTT	CASSQRAYGQPQHF
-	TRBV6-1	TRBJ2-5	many	TGTGCCAGCAGACGAATCGGAGGGGGACCTGGGGAACAGTACTTC	CASRRIGGGPGEQYF
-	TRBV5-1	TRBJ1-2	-	TGCGCCAGCAGCTTCGGGGTAGGGCCGGATGGCTACACCTTC	CASSFGVGPDGYTF
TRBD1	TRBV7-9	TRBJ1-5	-	TGTGCCAGCCCCTCACATGACAGGGAACGCAATCAGCCCCAGCATTTT	CASPSHDRERNQPQHF
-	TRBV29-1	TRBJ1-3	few	TGCAGCGTTGAAAAACAGGCTGGAAACACCATATATTTT	CSVEKQAGNTIYF
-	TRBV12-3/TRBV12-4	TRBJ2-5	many	TGTGCCAGCAGCGACGCAGCAGCCGAGACCCAGTACTTC	CASSDAAAETQYF
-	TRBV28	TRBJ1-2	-	TGTGCCAGCAGTTTATATAGCAGAGTCTATGGCTACACCTTC	CASSLYSRVYGYTF